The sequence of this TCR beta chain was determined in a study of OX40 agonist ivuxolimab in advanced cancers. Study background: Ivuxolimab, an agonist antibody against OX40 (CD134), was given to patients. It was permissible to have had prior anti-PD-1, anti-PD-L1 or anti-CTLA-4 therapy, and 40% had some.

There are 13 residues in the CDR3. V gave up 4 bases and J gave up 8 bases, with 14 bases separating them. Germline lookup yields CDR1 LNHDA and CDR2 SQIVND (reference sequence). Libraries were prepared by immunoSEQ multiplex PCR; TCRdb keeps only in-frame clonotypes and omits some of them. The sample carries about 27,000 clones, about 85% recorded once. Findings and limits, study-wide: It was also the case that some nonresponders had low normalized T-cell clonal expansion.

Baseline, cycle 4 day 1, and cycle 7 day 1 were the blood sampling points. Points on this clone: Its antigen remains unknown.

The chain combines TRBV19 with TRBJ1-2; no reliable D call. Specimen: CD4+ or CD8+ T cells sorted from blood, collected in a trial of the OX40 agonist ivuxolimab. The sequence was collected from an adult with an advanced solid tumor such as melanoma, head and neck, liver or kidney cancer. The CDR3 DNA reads TGTGCCAGTAGTAGATGGGCACCTGAGGGCTACACCTTC. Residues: CASSRWAPEGYTF.